This T cell receptor (beta chain) was documented in a study of blood T cell repertoires in COVID-19 (dated by TCRdb to about 2020). A note on the overall study: Samples covering the acute and convalescent phases of COVID-19 were provided by collaborators in the United States, Italy and Spain. The material from the prospective study consisted of cDNA or gDNA derived from T cells, B-cell-depleted T cells, or PBMCs. Deeply sampled blood TCRbeta repertoires from subjects exposed to, actively infected with, or recovered from COVID-19 were included in the dataset. The repertoires were released in a freely available public database meant as a resource for research on the immune response to SARS-CoV-2. The samples were drawn from two sources: the first 160 participants of the ongoing ImmuneRACE study, and 1,200 or so subjects contributed by 6 global collaborators. A de-identified subject ID, COVID-19 status, age in years and sex were almost always included in the sample metadata. Where available, HLA class I and class II types were taken from metadata supplied by the sample provider and were not determined by assay-based typing. General conclusions and limits of the study: The amount of clinical and demographic metadata varied by source and participant and was provided uncurated.

From its cysteine to its phenylalanine, the CDR3 spans 14 amino acids. Here the CDR3 DNA is all that survives: 42 bases in frame from base 1. Compared with germline, V lacks 5 bases and J lacks 5 bases; bases without a gene match: 6. In the germline V gene, CDR1 corresponds to MRHNA and CDR2 to SNTAGT. TCRbeta CDR3 regions were amplified from genomic DNA using the immunoSEQ Assay, a bias-controlled multiplex PCR. Concerning the study's data processing: The number of nucleated cells in each sample was estimated by amplification of reference gene primers within the assay. To quantify the absolute abundance of each unique TCRbeta CDR3 rearrangement, sequence reads were collapsed and filtered. For each sample, productive Simpson clonality was calculated as the square root of Simpson's diversity index over productive rearrangements. Entries here come from immuneACCESS through TCRdb and include only in-frame sequences with V and J called. Some clones fail to appear in such tables; in the studies checked, an unresolved V gene covers under half of the shortfall, and the cause of the remainder is unknown. From that table come the V and J calls and clone size; the DNA was used to work out D and trimming. The sample includes 370,000 or so clones, with over 65% observed a single time. The biggest ten clones account for more than 0.95% of the sample.

Note on this clone: Its antigen is currently not known. Base qualities are not recorded, but no much larger clone differs from it by a single base.

Whole blood was collected in K2EDTA tubes by collaborating institutions according to the institutions' own protocols. For TCRbeta analysis, collaborators shipped samples in one of three forms: frozen whole blood, isolated PBMCs, or DNA extracted from either of those sample types. The sequenced material came from peripheral blood. This receptor was obtained from a human donor with acute or convalescent COVID-19. The donor label of this sample is uncertain. The chain links TRBV6-4 with TRBJ2-3; 8 junctional bases match TRBD2. The DNA is as follows: TGTGCCAGCAGTCAGGGACTAGAGAGAGATACGCAGTATTTT. Translated, it gives CASSQGLERDTQYF.